The rows below give T cell receptor beta chains drawn from one sample of a study of T cells in localized non-small cell lung cancer. TCRdb's table, derived via immunoSEQ multiplex PCR, lists solely in-frame clones and lacks some. The sample includes under 35,000 clones, around 93% of them seen just once. Sequenced here: peripheral blood, sampled before any cancer treatment. The receptors come from an older female donor with stage I lung adenocarcinoma. The CDR3 runs from the conserved cysteine through the conserved F or W. A D gene is named only where the DNA matches it firmly. Size values are once, few and many counts, or a class for expanded clones, and some rows have none.

j_call: TRBJ2-6
v_call: TRBV25-1
d_call: .
clone_size: once
cdr3_aa: CASSNPSGANVLTF
cdr3_nt: TGTGCCAGCAGTAATCCCTCTGGGGCCAACGTCCTGACTTTC

j_call: TRBJ2-1
v_call: TRBV10-2
d_call: .
clone_size: .
cdr3_aa: CASSELAGSNEQFF
cdr3_nt: TGCGCCAGCAGTGAGCTGGCTGGGAGTAATGAGCAGTTCTTC

j_call: TRBJ1-2
v_call: TRBV28
d_call: .
clone_size: .
cdr3_aa: CANFDRRNYGYTF
cdr3_nt: TGTGCCAACTTTGACAGGAGGAACTATGGCTACACCTTC

j_call: TRBJ2-5
v_call: TRBV10-3
d_call: .
clone_size: .
cdr3_aa: CAISEDQGSETQYF
cdr3_nt: TGTGCCATCAGTGAGGATCAGGGATCCGAGACCCAGTACTTC

j_call: TRBJ1-3
v_call: TRBV9
d_call: .
clone_size: .
cdr3_aa: CASSPTNRIGNTIYF
cdr3_nt: TGTGCCAGCAGCCCTACAAACCGGATTGGAAACACCATATATTTT

j_call: TRBJ1-1
v_call: TRBV11-3
d_call: .
clone_size: .
cdr3_aa: CASSNFMSQGNTEAFF
cdr3_nt: TGTGCCAGCAGTAATTTTATGTCTCAGGGGAACACTGAAGCTTTCTTT

j_call: TRBJ2-5
v_call: TRBV29-1
d_call: .
clone_size: .
cdr3_aa: CSVQGNEETQHF
cdr3_nt: TGCAGCGTTCAGGGAAATGAAGAGACCCAGCACTTC

j_call: TRBJ2-5
v_call: TRBV11-1
d_call: TRBD2
clone_size: .
cdr3_aa: CASRRGEETQYF
cdr3_nt: TGTGCCAGCAGACGGGGGGAAGAGACCCAGTACTTC

j_call: TRBJ2-3
v_call: TRBV18
d_call: TRBD2
clone_size: .
cdr3_aa: CASSTAGVRTDTQYF
cdr3_nt: TGTGCCAGCTCAACCGCGGGGGTCCGCACAGATACGCAGTATTTT

j_call: TRBJ1-6
v_call: TRBV6-5
d_call: TRBD1
clone_size: .
cdr3_aa: CASSADRGDPPLHF
cdr3_nt: TGTGCCAGCAGTGCCGACAGGGGGGATCCACCCCTCCACTTT

j_call: TRBJ1-1
v_call: TRBV30
d_call: .
clone_size: once
cdr3_aa: CAWSFAGAKAFF
cdr3_nt: TGTGCCTGGAGTTTCGCAGGGGCTAAAGCTTTCTTT

j_call: TRBJ2-5
v_call: TRBV30
d_call: TRBD2
clone_size: .
cdr3_aa: CAWKGGRGETQYF
cdr3_nt: TGTGCCTGGAAGGGCGGGAGGGGAGAGACCCAGTACTTC